This record looks at one T cell receptor (beta chain) sequence and its context. Its antigen is not identified. The sample comes from a study of T cell responses to AZD1222 COVID-19 vaccine. General study results and limits: Just six people given AZD1222 tested seropositive at baseline. Regions 160-218 and 743-854 held dominance among vaccine-associated CD4 TCRs, which spanned spike.

Repertoires were generated with immunoSEQ multiplex PCR, while TCRdb's copy carries only in-frame clones and drops some. The data hold around 140,000 clones, with around 84% observed a single time. Both about-4-week and about-12-week second-dose recipients were combined. Specimen: peripheral blood, collected 28 days after the second AZD1222 dose. The clonotype comes from an adult who received the AZD1222 COVID-19 vaccine.

CDR3 amino acids: CASSLNQGGDQPQHF. The CDR3 DNA is TGTGCCAGCAGTCTTAACCAGGGGGGGGATCAGCCCCAGCATTTT. J is TRBJ1-5 and V is TRBV6-5; 7 bases are a match to TRBD1. The V segment lost 5 bases and the J segment 5 bases; nucleotides outside the gene matches: 9. Looked up from germline, CDR1 is MNHEY and CDR2 is SVGAGI. The CDR3 has 15 residues.